The clone carrying this T cell receptor (beta chain) was seen more than once but under ten times. The source of the sample is a study of T-cell reconstitution after alpha-beta-depleted transplantation in children. Using unique molecular identifiers, the investigators prepared the TCRbeta library. TCRdb used MiXCR to reprocess the PCR reads, holding one entry per CDR3 protein. This table holds about 980,000 distinct CDR3 sequences, about 29% found once. The V gene lost 1 base and the J gene lost 2 bases, with 10 bases spanning the gap. The germline CDR1 and CDR2 sequences are SGHTA and FQGNSA. CDR3 length: 15 amino acids.

The receptor was derived from a boy under three years old who had a stem cell transplant for SCID, so the T cells may come from the graft donor. Sequencing used PBMCs, mostly from graft donor cells, obtained 360 days after TCRalphabeta/CD19-depleted stem cell transplant. The chain uses TRBV7-2 and TRBJ2-3; D remains unclear. The CDR3 spells CASSLDYRNTDTQYF. The CDR3 nucleotides are TGTGCCAGCAGCTTAGACTACCGCAACACAGATACGCAGTATTTT.